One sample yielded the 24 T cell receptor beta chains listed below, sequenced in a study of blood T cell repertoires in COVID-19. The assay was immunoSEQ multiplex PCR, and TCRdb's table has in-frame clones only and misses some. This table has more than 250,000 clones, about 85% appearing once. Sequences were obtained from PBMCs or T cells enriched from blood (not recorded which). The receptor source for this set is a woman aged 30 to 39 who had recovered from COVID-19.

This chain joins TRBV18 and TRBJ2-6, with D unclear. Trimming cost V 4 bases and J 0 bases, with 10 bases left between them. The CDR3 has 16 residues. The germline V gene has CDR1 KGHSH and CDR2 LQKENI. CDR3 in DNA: TGTGCCAGCTCACGAACAGACACCTCTGGGGCCAACGTCCTGACTTTC. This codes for CASSRTDTSGANVLTF. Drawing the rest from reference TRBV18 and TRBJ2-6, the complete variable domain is NAGVMQNPRHLVRRRGQEARLRCSPMKGHSHVYWYRQLPEEGLKFMVYLQKENIIDESGMPKERFSAEFPKEGPSILRIQQVVRGDSAAYFCASSRTDTSGANVLTFGAGSRLTVL.

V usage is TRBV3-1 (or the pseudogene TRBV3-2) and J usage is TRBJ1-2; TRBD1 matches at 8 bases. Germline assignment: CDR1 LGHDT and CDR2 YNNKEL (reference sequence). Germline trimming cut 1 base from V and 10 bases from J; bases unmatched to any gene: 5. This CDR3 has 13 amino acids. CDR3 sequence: CASSQGTGFVYTF. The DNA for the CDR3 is TGTGCCAGCAGCCAAGGGACAGGGTTTGTCTACACCTTC.

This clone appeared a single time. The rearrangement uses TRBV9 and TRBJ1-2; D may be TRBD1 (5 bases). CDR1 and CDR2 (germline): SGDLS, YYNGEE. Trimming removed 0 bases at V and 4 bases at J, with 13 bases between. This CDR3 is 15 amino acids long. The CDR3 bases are TGTGCCAGCAGCGTAGCTGAAGGGGCGCGCTATGGCTACACCTTC. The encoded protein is CASSVAEGARYGYTF.

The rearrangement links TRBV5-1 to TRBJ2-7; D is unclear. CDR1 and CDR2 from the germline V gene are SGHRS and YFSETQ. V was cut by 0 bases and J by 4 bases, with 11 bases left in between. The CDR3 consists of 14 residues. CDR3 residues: CASSLEPASYEQYF. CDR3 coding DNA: TGCGCCAGCAGCTTGGAACCAGCTAGTTACGAGCAGTACTTC.

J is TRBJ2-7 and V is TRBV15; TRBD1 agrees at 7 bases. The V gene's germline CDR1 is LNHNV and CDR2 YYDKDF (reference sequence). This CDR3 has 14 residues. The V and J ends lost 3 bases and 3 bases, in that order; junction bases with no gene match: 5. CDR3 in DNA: TGTGCCACCAGCAGCCCCCGGGACAGCTACGAGCAGTACTTC. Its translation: CATSSPRDSYEQYF.

The CDR3 DNA follows: TGTGCCAGCAGCTTTGGGGGCCGGACCGGGGAGCTGTTTTTT. Translated: CASSFGGRTGELFF. This rearrangement joins TRBV7-8 to TRBJ2-2, with D perhaps TRBD1 (6 bases). V lost 3 bases and J lost 5, with 10 bases in between. CDR3 length: 14 residues. In germline, CDR1 is SGHVS, CDR2 FQNEAQ. Looking up the rest from reference TRBV7-8 and TRBJ2-2 gives the full variable domain: GAGVSQSPRYKVAKRGQDVALRCDPISGHVSLFWYQQALGQGPEFLTYFQNEAQLDKSGLPSDRFFAERPEGSVSTLKIQRTQQEDSAVYLCASSFGGRTGELFFGEGSRLTVL.

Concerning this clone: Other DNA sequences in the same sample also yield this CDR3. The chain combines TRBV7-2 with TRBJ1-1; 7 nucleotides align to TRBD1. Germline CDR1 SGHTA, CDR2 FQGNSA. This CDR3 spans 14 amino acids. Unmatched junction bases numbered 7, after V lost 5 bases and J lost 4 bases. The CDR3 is CASSLPTGATEAFF. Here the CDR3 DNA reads TGTGCCAGCAGCCTCCCCACAGGGGCCACTGAAGCTTTCTTT.

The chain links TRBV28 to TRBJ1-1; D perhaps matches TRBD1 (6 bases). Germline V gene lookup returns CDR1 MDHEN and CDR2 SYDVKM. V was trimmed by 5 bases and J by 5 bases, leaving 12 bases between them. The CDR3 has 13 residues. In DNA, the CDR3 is TGTGCCAGCAGTGCGGACAGAATGACTGAAGCTTTCTTT. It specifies CASSADRMTEAFF. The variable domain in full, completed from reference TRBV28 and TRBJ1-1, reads DVKVTQSSRYLVKRTGEKVFLECVQDMDHENMFWYRQDPGLGLRLIYFSYDVKMKEKGDIPEGYSVSREKKERFSLILESASTNQTSMYLCASSADRMTEAFFGQGTRLTVV.

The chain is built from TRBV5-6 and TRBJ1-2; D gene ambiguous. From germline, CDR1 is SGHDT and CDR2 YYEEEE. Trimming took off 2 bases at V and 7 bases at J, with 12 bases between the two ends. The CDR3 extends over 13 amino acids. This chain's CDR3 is CASSFLSGRGYTF. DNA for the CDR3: TGTGCCAGCAGCTTTCTTTCCGGTCGTGGCTACACCTTC.

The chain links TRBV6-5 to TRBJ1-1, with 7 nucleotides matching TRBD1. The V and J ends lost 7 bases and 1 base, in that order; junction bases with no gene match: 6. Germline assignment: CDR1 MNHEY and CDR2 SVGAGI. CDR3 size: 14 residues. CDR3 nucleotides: TGTGCCAGCAACCTCCAGGGGGGGAACACTGAAGCTTTCTTT. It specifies CASNLQGGNTEAFF.

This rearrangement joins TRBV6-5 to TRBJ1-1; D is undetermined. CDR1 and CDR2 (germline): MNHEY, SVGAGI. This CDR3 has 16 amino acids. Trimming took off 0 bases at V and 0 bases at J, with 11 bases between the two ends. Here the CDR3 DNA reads TGTGCCAGCAGTTACTCGCCAGGAAACTTGAACACTGAAGCTTTCTTT. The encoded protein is CASSYSPGNLNTEAFF.

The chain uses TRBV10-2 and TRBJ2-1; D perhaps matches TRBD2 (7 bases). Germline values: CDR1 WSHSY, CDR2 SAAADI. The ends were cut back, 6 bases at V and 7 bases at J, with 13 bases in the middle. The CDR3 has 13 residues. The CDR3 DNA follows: TGCGCCAGCAGCGGGGGGCTAAGGAATGAGCAGTTCTTC. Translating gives CASSGGLRNEQFF.

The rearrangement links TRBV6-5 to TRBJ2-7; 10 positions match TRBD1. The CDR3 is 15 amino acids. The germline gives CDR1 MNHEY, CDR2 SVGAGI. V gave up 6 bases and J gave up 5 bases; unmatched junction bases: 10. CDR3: CASSPRQGALNEQYF. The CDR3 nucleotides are TGTGCCAGCAGCCCCCGACAGGGGGCGTTAAACGAGCAGTACTTC.

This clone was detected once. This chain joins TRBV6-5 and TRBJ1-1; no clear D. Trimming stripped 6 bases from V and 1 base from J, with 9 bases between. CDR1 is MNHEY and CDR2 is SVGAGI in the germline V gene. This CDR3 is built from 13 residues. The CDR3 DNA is TGTGCCAGCAGGCTCACACAGAACACTGAAGCTTTCTTT. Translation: CASRLTQNTEAFF.

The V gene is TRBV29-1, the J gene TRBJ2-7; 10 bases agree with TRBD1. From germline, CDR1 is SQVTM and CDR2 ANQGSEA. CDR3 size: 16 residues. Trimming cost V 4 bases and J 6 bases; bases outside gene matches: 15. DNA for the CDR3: TGCAGCGTTGCTGGTGCTTGGACAGGGGGGTCCGTCGAGCAGTACTTC. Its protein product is CSVAGAWTGGSVEQYF.

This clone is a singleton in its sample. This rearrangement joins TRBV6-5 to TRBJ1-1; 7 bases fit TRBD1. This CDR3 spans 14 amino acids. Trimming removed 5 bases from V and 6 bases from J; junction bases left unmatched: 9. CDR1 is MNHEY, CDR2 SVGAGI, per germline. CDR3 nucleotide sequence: TGTGCCAGCAGTATGATGAGGGACAGCCCTGAAGCTTTCTTT. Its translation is CASSMMRDSPEAFF.

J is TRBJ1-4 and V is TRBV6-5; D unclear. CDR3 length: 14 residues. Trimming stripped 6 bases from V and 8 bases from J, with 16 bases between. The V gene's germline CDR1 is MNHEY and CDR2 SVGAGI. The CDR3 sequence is CASSPSRMGEKLFF. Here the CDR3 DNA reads TGTGCCAGCAGCCCAAGTAGAATGGGCGAAAAACTGTTTTTT.

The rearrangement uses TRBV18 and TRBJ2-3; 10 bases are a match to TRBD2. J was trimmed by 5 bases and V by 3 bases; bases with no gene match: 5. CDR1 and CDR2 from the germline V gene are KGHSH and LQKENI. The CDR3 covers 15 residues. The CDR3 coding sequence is TGTGCCAGCTCACCGATTGAGCGGGGGGGAGATACGCAGTATTTT. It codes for CASSPIERGGDTQYF.

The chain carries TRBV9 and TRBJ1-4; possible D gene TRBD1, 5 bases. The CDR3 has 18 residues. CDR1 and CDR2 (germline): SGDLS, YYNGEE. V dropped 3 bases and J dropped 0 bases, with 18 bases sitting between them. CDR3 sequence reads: CASSGASTGPSTNEKLFF. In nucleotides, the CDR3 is TGTGCCAGCAGCGGAGCTAGTACAGGACCCTCAACTAATGAAAAACTGTTTTTT.

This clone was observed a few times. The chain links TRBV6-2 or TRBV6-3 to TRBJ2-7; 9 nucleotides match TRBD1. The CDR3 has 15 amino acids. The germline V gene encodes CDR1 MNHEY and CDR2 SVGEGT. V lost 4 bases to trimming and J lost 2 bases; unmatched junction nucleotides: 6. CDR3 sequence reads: CASSFPTGGAYEQYF. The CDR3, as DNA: TGTGCCAGCAGTTTCCCGACAGGGGGGGCCTACGAGCAGTACTTC.

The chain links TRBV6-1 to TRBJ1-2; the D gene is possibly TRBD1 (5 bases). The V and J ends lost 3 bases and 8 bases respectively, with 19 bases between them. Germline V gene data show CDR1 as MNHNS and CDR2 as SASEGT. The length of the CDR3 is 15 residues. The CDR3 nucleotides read TGTGCCAGCAGTGACCTCCTCTCAGGGATTGGGGGCTACACCTTC. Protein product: CASSDLLSGIGGYTF.

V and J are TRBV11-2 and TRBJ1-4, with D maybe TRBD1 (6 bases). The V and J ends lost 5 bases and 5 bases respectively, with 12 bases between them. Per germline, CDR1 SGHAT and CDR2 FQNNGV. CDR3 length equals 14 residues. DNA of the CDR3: TGTGCCAGCAGCATCACAGGGCCCAATGAAAAACTGTTTTTT. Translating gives CASSITGPNEKLFF. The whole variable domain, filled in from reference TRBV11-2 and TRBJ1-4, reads EAGVAQSPRYKIIEKRQSVAFWCNPISGHATLYWYQQILGQGPKLLIQFQNNGVVDDSQLPKDRFSAERLKGVDSTLKIQPAKLEDSAVYLCASSITGPNEKLFFGSGTQLSVL.

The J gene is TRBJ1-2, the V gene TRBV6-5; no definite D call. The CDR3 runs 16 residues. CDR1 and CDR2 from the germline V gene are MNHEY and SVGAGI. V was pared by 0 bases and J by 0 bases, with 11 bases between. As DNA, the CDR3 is TGTGCCAGCAGTTACTCGAGTGGAGGAACTAACTATGGCTACACCTTC. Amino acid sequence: CASSYSSGGTNYGYTF.

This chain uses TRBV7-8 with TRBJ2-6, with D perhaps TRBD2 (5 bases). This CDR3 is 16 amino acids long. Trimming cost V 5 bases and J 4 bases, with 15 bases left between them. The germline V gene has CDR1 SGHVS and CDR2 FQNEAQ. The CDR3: CASSRTVNSGANVLTF. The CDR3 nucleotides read TGTGCCAGCAGCCGGACTGTAAACTCAGGGGCCAACGTCCTGACTTTC.